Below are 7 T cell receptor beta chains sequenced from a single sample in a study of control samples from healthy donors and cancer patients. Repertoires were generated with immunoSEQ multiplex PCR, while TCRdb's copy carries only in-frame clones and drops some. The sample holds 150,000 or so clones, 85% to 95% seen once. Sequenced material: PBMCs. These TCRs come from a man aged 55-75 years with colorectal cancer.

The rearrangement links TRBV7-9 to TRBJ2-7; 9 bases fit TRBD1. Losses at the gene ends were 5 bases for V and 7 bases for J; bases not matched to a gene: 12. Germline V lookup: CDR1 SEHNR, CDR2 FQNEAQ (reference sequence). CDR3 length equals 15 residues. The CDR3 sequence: CASSLWTGEVGEQYF. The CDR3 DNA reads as TGTGCCAGCAGCCTCTGGACAGGGGAGGTGGGGGAGCAGTACTTC.

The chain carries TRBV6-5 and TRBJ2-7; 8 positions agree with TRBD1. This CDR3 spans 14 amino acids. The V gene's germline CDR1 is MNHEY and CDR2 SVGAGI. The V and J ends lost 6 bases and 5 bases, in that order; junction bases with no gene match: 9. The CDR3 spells CASRSGRGRDEQYF. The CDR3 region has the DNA TGTGCCAGCAGGTCAGGCAGGGGGCGGGACGAGCAGTACTTC.

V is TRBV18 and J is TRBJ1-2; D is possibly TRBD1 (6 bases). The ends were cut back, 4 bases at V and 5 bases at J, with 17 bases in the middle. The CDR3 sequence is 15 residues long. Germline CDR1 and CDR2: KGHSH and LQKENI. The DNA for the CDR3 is TGTGCCAGCTCACTTCCCACAGGGACTTGGTATGGCTACACCTTC. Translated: CASSLPTGTWYGYTF.

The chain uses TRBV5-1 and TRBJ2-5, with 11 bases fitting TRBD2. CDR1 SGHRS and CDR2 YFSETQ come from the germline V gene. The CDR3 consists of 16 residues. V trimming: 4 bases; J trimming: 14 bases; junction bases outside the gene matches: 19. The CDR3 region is CASSRAAVTSGAHPYF. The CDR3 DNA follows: TGCGCCAGCAGCCGAGCGGCCGTGACTAGCGGGGCCCACCCCTACTTC.

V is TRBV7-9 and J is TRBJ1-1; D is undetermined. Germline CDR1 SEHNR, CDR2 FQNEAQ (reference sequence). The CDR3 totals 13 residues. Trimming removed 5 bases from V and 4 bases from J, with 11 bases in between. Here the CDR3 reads CASSLKRSTEAFF. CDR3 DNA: TGTGCCAGCAGCCTAAAGCGTAGCACTGAAGCTTTCTTT.

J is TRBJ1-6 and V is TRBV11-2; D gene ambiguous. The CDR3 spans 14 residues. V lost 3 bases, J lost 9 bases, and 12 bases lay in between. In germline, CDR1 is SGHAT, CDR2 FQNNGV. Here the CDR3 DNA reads TGTGCCAGCAGCTTGCGGGTTGTCGGTTCACCCCTCCACTTT. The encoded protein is CASSLRVVGSPLHF.

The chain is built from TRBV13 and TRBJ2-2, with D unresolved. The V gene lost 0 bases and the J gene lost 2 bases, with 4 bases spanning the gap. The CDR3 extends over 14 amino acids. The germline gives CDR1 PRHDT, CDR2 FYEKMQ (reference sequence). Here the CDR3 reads CASSLGLNTGELFF. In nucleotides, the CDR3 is TGTGCCAGCAGCTTAGGACTTAACACCGGGGAGCTGTTTTTT.